Given below is one T cell receptor (beta chain) in context. This clone was seen a single time. It lacks a known antigen. Nothing much larger sits one base from this clone, and base qualities are not available. TCRbeta CDR3 regions were amplified from genomic DNA using the immunoSEQ Assay, a bias-controlled multiplex PCR. The original methods were these. The number of nucleated cells in each sample was estimated from the amplification of reference gene primers within the assay. To quantify the absolute abundance of each unique TCRbeta CDR3 rearrangement, sequence reads were collapsed and filtered. For each sample, productive Simpson clonality was calculated by taking the square root of Simpson's diversity index across productive rearrangements. TCRdb's version of the immuneACCESS table is confined to in-frame rearrangements and falls short of the full clone set. An unresolved V gene accounts for under half of the shortfall where checked; the remainder is of unknown origin. Clone size and the V and J calls come from that table; the DNA yielded D and trimming. The sample records some 240,000 clones, roughly 85% of which are singletons. More than 2% of the sample is taken by the ten largest.

These data belong to a study of blood T cell repertoires in COVID-19 (dated by TCRdb to about 2020). Looking at the study overall: The collaborator samples originated in the United States, Italy and Spain and spanned the acute and convalescent phases of COVID-19. Where available, HLA class I and class II types were obtained from metadata supplied by the sample provider rather than from assay-based typing. The repertoires were made available in a free public database intended to serve as a resource for research on the immune response to SARS-CoV-2. The material from the prospective study consisted of cDNA or gDNA derived from T cells, B-cell-depleted T cells, or PBMCs. Nearly every sample came with metadata listing a de-identified subject ID, COVID-19 status, age in years and sex. Subjects who had been exposed to COVID-19, were actively infected with it, or had recovered from it provided the deeply sampled blood TCRbeta repertoires that made up the dataset. Samples came from the ongoing ImmuneRACE study (first 160 participants) plus 1,254 subjects from 6 global collaborators.

Per the germline V gene, SGHDN is the CDR1 and FVKESK is the CDR2. Counted from cysteine to phenylalanine, this CDR3 has 17 amino acids. Of the read, only the CDR3 DNA is kept; its 51 bases are in frame from base 1. V trim: 3 bases; J trim: 4 bases; unmatched bases: 12. Overall study outcomes, separate from this receptor: How much clinical and demographic metadata was included differed by source and by participant, and the metadata was provided uncurated.

At one collaborating source in Seattle, patients were enrolled during active infection and were followed longitudinally through the course of disease. Each collaborating institution followed its own protocols to collect whole blood in K2EDTA tubes. For TCRbeta analysis, collaborators shipped samples in one of three forms: frozen whole blood, isolated PBMCs, or DNA extracted from either of those sample types. This receptor was obtained from a woman in her seventies with COVID-19, enrolled during active disease. Specimen: peripheral blood. The chain joins TRBV14 to TRBJ2-7; 10 central bases correspond to TRBD2. The sequenced DNA: TGTGCCAGCAGCCAGGGAAGCGGGAGGGCCTCGATTTACGAGCAGTACTTC. Translated, this is CASSQGSGRASIYEQYF.